Listed below are T cell receptor beta chains from one sample, sequenced in a study of blood T cells in healthy people across ages. TCRdb independently ran MiXCR on the 5' RACE reads; one entry per CDR3 protein. The data show about 640,000 distinct CDR3 sequences, approximately 30% seen once. Sequencing was performed on blood. These receptors were taken from a woman at least 80 years old in good health. Both conserved end residues are part of each CDR3. A D gene is named only where the DNA matches it firmly. Size tells how often a clone was seen (once, few, many) or the class of an expanded clone, and some rows leave it out.

J	D	V	size	DNA	CDR3
TRBJ2-7	-	TRBV5-1	-	TGCGCCAGAAGCCCTCCGGGACCCTTGAGCGAGCAGTACTTC	CARSPPGPLSEQYF
TRBJ1-2	-	TRBV30	few	TGTGCCTGGGTGCTAAGGCAGGGAATGGGCTACACCTTC	CAWVLRQGMGYTF
TRBJ2-7	-	TRBV20-1	-	TGCAGTGCTTACCGACGGACTGGGGGATCCTACGAGCAGTACTTC	CSAYRRTGGSYEQYF
TRBJ2-4	-	TRBV4-3	many	TGCGCCAGCAGCCAAGTCTATGGACAGATAACGAACATTCAGTACTTC	CASSQVYGQITNIQYF
TRBJ2-5	-	TRBV28	few	TGTGCCACCCGGGGTGTTAGAAAGCAAGAGACCCAGTACTTC	CATRGVRKQETQYF
TRBJ2-5	-	TRBV6-1	many	TGTGCCAGCAGTGAAGGGCCCGCCGCGAGGGAGACCCAGTACTTC	CASSEGPAARETQYF
TRBJ2-5	-	TRBV20-1	-	TGCAGTGCGGGGGCGGGCGGCGAAGAGACCCAGTACTTC	CSAGAGGEETQYF
TRBJ2-1	-	TRBV5-1	many	TGCGCCAGCAGCAATACAGGGTACAATGAGCAGTTCTTC	CASSNTGYNEQFF
TRBJ1-5	TRBD1	TRBV19	-	TGTGCCAGTAGTACGCAGGGGGCGAGGAAAGAGCAGCCCCAGCATTTT	CASSTQGARKEQPQHF
TRBJ2-1	-	TRBV5-5	many	TGTGCCAGCAGCGGGACCCCGGACCAACCTACACATGAGCAGTTCTTC	CASSGTPDQPTHEQFF
TRBJ2-1	TRBD1	TRBV9	many	TGTGCCAGCACCGCAGGGGGCTTCACCTACAATGAGCAGTTCTTC	CASTAGGFTYNEQFF
TRBJ2-7	-	TRBV28	once	TGTGCCAGCAGCATTCAACAGAACCGCTACGAGCAGTACTTC	CASSIQQNRYEQYF
TRBJ2-7	TRBD2	TRBV9	many	TGTGCCAGCAGCCCCGGCGGGGGGGGATACGAGCAGTACTTC	CASSPGGGGYEQYF
TRBJ2-1	-	TRBV4-1	few	TGCGCCAGCAGCCAAGAGGGATCGTGGGGGAGCAATGAGCAGTTCTTC	CASSQEGSWGSNEQFF
TRBJ2-1	-	TRBV7-9	-	TGTGCCAGCAGCTCCTTCGGGCGGGGATTGTTACACTCCTACAATGAGCAGTTCTTC	CASSSFGRGLLHSYNEQFF
TRBJ1-5	-	TRBV15	many	TGTGCCACCAGCAGCCCCCCCAATCAGCCCCAGCATTTT	CATSSPPNQPQHF
TRBJ1-2	-	TRBV5-6	many	TGTGCCAGCAGCTCACGCGGGGCTGACCTGTATGGCTACACCTTC	CASSSRGADLYGYTF
TRBJ1-5	-	TRBV7-6	few	TGTGCCAGCAGCTTAGCCGGGGGGCCCCAGCATTTT	CASSLAGGPQHF
TRBJ2-5	TRBD1	TRBV20-1	many	TGCAGTGCTGGCCCCGGGACAGGGGGAGAGACCCAGTACTTC	CSAGPGTGGETQYF
TRBJ2-7	TRBD1	TRBV9	-	TGTGCCAGCAGCGCCAGACAGGGGGCCTACGAGCAGTACTTC	CASSARQGAYEQYF
TRBJ1-4	TRBD1	TRBV18	few	TGTGCCAGCTCACCTGACAGGGCAACTAATGAAAAACTGTTTTTT	CASSPDRATNEKLFF
TRBJ1-1	-	TRBV7-2	-	TGTGCCAGCAGCGTCCTACAGGGAGGGACTGAAGCTTTCTTT	CASSVLQGGTEAFF
TRBJ1-2	-	TRBV9	many	TGTGCCAGCAGTATCGGGGCTGCTAACTATGGCTACACCTTC	CASSIGAANYGYTF
TRBJ1-1	-	TRBV12-3/TRBV12-4	many	TGTGCCAGCAGCTTAACCGGGACCTTGAACACTGAAGCTTTCTTT	CASSLTGTLNTEAFF
TRBJ2-7	-	TRBV21-1	-	TGTGCCAGCAGTTTAAACGGGGGCGCCTACGAGCAGTACTTC	CASSLNGGAYEQYF
TRBJ2-7	TRBD2	TRBV20-1	-	TGCAGTGCTAGAGGTTCGACTAGCGGGTCTTTTATTTCCTACAATGAGCAGTACTTC	CSARGSTSGSFISYNEQYF
TRBJ2-1	TRBD1	TRBV24-1	-	TGTGCCACCAGTGACTCGACAGGGGTCACCTACAATGAGCAGTTCTTC	CATSDSTGVTYNEQFF
TRBJ2-7	TRBD1	TRBV5-1	many	TGCGCCAGCAGCTCCTACGGGACAGCCGAGCAGTACTTC	CASSSYGTAEQYF
TRBJ2-1	TRBD1	TRBV7-2	many	TGTGCCAGCAGCTTAGAGCCAGGGGGCTACAATGAGCAGTTCTTC	CASSLEPGGYNEQFF
TRBJ1-2	-	TRBV9	many	TGTGCCAGCAGCCCAGGGAATCTTGGGGCCTACTATGGCTACACCTTC	CASSPGNLGAYYGYTF
TRBJ2-4	-	TRBV30	many	TGTGCCTGTGGGGACATTCAGTACTTC	CACGDIQYF
TRBJ2-7	-	TRBV5-1	many	TGCGCCAGCAGCGCGGGCCTCTCCGAGCAGTACTTC	CASSAGLSEQYF
TRBJ1-2	-	TRBV7-2	-	TGTGCCAGCAGCTTTGACAGTTACTATGGCTACACCTTC	CASSFDSYYGYTF
TRBJ1-1	TRBD1	TRBV20-1	-	TGCAGTGCTAGGGGATCCGGACAGGGAAGAGAAGCTTTCTTT	CSARGSGQGREAFF
TRBJ2-6	-	TRBV7-2	many	TGTGCCAGCAGCCCGAGTAGCTCTGGGGCCAACGTCCTGACTTTC	CASSPSSSGANVLTF
TRBJ2-2	TRBD1	TRBV9	-	TGTGCCAGCAGCGTCACAGGGGGCGAAGGCGGGGAGCTGTTTTTT	CASSVTGGEGGELFF
TRBJ2-7	TRBD1	TRBV6-2/TRBV6-3	many	TGTGCCAGCACCAATACAGGGGACCACGAGCAGTACTTC	CASTNTGDHEQYF
TRBJ1-5	-	TRBV20-1	many	TGCAGTGCCCCCCTGGGGGGAAATAGCAATCAGCCCCAGCATTTT	CSAPLGGNSNQPQHF
TRBJ1-6	-	TRBV18	-	TGTGCCAGCTCACCGGCAGAGGTTTCACCCCTCCACTTT	CASSPAEVSPLHF
TRBJ2-7	TRBD2	TRBV7-2	-	TGCGCCAGCAGCCAAGAGGATCGGGGGGGCTACGAGCAGTACTTC	CASSQEDRGGYEQYF
TRBJ2-1	TRBD2	TRBV6-2/TRBV6-3	-	TGTGCCAGCAGTTTGTTTAGCGGGTACAATGAGCAGTTCTTC	CASSLFSGYNEQFF
TRBJ1-1	TRBD1	TRBV20-1	few	TGCAGTGCCGAAACAGACAGGGCGAACACTGAAGCTTTCTTT	CSAETDRANTEAFF